The subject of this entry is one T cell receptor (beta chain). This clonotype has just one count. The clone's antigen remains unknown. No much larger clonotype is one base removed from it; base qualities were not supplied. One read represents weak support. The sample is drawn from a study (dated by TCRdb to between 2015 and 2016). For CDR1 and CDR2, the germline V gene lists SGHAT and FQNNGV. The CDR3 goes from the cysteine to the phenylalanine over 16 residues. Solely the CDR3 DNA is kept, with 48 bases framed from the first base. Trimming takes 0 bases from V and 2 bases from J, and the germline ends sit 10 bases apart. Library generation was performed with RT-PCR. The instrument was an Illumina MiSeq. In TCRdb, the public reads were trimmed at Q25 with fastp and aligned with MiXCR, with productive beta chains retained. Each CDR3 protein gets just one entry, which takes the most common genes and DNA from the rows behind it. The sample data list almost 700,000 distinct CDR3 sequences, and 11% to 15% of these were observed just once. The leading ten clones occupy 3.6% of the sample.

The sequence was obtained from a female donor in good health, serving as a healthy control. Sequencing was done on a sample of memory CD4+ T cells from blood. The chain is encoded by TRBV11-2 joined to TRBJ2-2; the D gene is possibly TRBD2, with 6 bases matching. The CDR3 amino acid sequence is: CASSLDGGLNTGELFF. The nucleotide sequence is given as TGTGCCAGCAGCTTAGATGGAGGACTAAACACCGGGGAGCTGTTTTTT.